This T cell receptor (beta chain) was profiled in a study of blood T cell repertoires in COVID-19. About the study: Collection of acute and convalescent COVID-19 samples took place in the United States, Italy and Spain.

There are 14 residues in the CDR3. Germline V gene sequence: CDR1 MGHDK, CDR2 SYGVNS. Deletions cut 4 bases from V and 7 bases from J, with 11 bases between. Clones were sequenced by immunoSEQ multiplex PCR, and TCRdb holds only the in-frame ones, with some missing. The table includes 250,000 to 300,000 clones, just over 90% detected once. J is TRBJ1-6 and V is TRBV25-1; D is possibly TRBD1 (5 bases). Sequencing was carried out using peripheral blood. The sequence derives from a woman in her 30s with COVID-19, enrolled during active disease. CDR3 bases: TGTGCCAGCAGTGGAACAGGCCAGAATTCACCCCTCCACTTT. It encodes CASSGTGQNSPLHF.